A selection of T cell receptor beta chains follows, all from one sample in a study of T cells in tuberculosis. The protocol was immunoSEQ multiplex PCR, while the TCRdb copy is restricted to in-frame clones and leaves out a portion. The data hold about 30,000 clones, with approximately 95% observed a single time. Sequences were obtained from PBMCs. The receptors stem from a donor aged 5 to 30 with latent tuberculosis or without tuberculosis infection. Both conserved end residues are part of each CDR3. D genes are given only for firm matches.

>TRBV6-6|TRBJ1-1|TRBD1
CASSYSSAGGTEAFF
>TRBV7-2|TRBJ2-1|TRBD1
CASSVDRTRGNEQFF
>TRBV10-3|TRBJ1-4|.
CAISAQGEKLFF
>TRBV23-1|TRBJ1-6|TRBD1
CASSRNPTGAPLISSPLHF
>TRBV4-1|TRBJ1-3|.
CASSQEKNRDGNTIYF
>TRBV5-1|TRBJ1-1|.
CASSRLPGDYTEAFF
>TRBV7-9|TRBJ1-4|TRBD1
CASSFSQGAGEKLFF
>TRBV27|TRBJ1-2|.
CASSFWPNYGYTF
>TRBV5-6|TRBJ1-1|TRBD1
CASSPGTGGTEAFF
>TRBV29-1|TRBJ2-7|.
CSVEDLQGPYEQYF
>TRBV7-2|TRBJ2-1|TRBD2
CASSQSPSGRDEQFF
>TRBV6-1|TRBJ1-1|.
CASSRTAVLEAFF
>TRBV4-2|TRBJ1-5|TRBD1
CASSPQITGEGQPQHF
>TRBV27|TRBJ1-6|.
CASSFGGNSPLHF
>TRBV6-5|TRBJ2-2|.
CASSFDGVSNTGELFF
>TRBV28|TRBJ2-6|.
CASRRGQSTGANVLTF
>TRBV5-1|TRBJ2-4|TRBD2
CASSFRAGTRFAIQYF
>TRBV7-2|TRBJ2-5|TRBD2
CASSSRGGREETQYF
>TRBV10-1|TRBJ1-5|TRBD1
CASSGQGVGNQPQHF
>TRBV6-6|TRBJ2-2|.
CASSMGQRRAGELFF
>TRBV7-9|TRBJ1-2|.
CASSLDSYGYTF
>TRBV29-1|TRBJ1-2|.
CSVGEPDSNYGYTF
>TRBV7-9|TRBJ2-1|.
CASSLSGVRPIEQFF
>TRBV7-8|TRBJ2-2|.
CASSLDRSGELFF
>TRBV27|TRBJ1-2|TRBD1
CASSITGAGGYTF
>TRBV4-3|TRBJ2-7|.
CASSYSTGDSYEQYF
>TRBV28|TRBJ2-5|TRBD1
CASSPDRGGETQYF
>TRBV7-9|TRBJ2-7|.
CASSLTAHYEQYF
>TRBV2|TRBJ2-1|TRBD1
CASSVEGARSNEQFF
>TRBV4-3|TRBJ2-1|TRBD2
CASSQPSGGYNEQFF
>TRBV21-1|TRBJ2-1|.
CASSKTRLVGAGGPPFVMEQFF
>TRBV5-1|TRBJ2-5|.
CASSFSGVETQYF
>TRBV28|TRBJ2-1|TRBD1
CASSTSGTGSNEQFF
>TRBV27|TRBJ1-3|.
CASSFSVSGNTIYF
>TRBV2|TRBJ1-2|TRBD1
CASSGTANYGYTF
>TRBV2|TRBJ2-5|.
CASSEFRQETQYF
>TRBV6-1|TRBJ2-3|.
CASSEAVDSFTDTQYF
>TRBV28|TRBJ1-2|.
CASSWGGNYGYTF
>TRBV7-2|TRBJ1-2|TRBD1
CASSSRDRELFSYGYTF
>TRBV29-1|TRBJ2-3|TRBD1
CSGDGTGGSDTQYF
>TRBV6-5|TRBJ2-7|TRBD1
CASNTGTGKYEQYF
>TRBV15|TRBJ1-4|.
CATSRTTKDGEKLFF
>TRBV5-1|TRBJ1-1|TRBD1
CASSIPYRGKNTEAFF
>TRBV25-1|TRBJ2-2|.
CASSPHSGVNTGELFF
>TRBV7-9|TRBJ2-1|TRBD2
CASSLTGTSVNEQFF
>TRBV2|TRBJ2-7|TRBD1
CASSGRGQAVLGYEQYF
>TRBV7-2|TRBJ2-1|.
CASSLQVGTQGGEQFF
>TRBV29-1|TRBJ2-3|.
CSASGTSTDTQYF
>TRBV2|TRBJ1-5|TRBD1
CASSSGTGNQPQHF
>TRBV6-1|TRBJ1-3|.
CASSEVGNTIYF
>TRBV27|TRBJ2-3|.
CASRRGYRISRTSTDTQYF
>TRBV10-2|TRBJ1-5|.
CASSAQGKWRFQPQHF